The present TCR beta chain was sequenced within a study of graft-versus-host responses after intestinal transplantation. The overall study: Recipients were given multivisceral, liver-intestinal, or isolated intestinal transplants. Notes on the study in general: Investigators detected GvH clones in recipient marrow, with some emerging earlier in ileum or blood. Circulating GvH clones peaking coincided with falling HvG clones soon after transplant. High graft-versus-host to host-versus-graft clonal ratios were seen in allografts of patients with graft-donor T cell macrochimerism.

CDR1 is SGDLS, CDR2 YYNGEE, per germline. The germline V and J ends were trimmed by 1 base and 5 bases, with 13 bases remaining between them. The length of the CDR3 is 15 residues. TCRdb's copy holds only in-frame clones and misses some; the assay was immunoSEQ multiplex PCR. Of 80,000 to 95,000 clones in the sample, around nine tenths were seen once. In the case of this clone: The target antigen is unknown.

This TCR was recovered from a human donor who received an intestinal transplant. The sequencing used unstimulated CD8+ T cells sorted from spleen or lymph node cells, collected before intestinal transplant. The V call is TRBV9, the J call TRBJ1-5; tentative D call: TRBD1 (6 bases). The CDR3 sequence: CASSVSARGDQPQHF. The CDR3, as DNA: TGTGCCAGCAGCGTATCCGCCAGGGGCGATCAGCCCCAGCATTTT.